The present entry profiles one T cell receptor (beta chain) with its context. It lacks a known antigen. Per-base qualities were not stored, and no clone one base away is much larger. CDR3 length: 15 amino acids, cysteine to phenylalanine. Of all the DNA, just the CDR3 is kept, 45 bases in frame from base 1. Based on the germline V gene, the CDR1 and CDR2 sequences are SGHRS and YFSETQ. The germline V end is reduced by 3 bases and the J end by 9 bases; junction bases left unmatched: 12. Donors were healthy HIV-negative adults with no recently reported acute infections or vaccinations. Every donor was a Caucasian adult living in Nashville, Tennessee, USA. CD4+ T cells were enriched by magnetic negative selection, after which naive cells were positively selected on CD45RA and the negative fraction was taken as the memory subset. Blood was obtained by leukapheresis, after which PBMCs were separated by Ficoll-Histopaque density gradient centrifugation and cryopreserved in liquid nitrogen vapor phase. Purity and quantity of every magnetically sorted T cell population were checked by analytical flow cytometry. Genomic DNA was isolated from each sorted fraction and quantified by UV absorbance on a Nanodrop 2000c.

The data were obtained in a study of shared clonotypes between healthy human individuals (dated by TCRdb to the early 2020s). For the study in its entirety: The cohort included a few men and a couple of women between 18 and 49 years of age. For each donor, three plates each were used for CD4 naive and CD4 memory, two plates were used for CD8 naive, and one plate was used for CD8 memory. Blood TCR repertoires of five healthy adults were deeply sequenced to estimate repertoire size and the extent of clonotype sharing between individuals. Libraries were prepared and TCR repertoires were sequenced by different laboratories using diverse techniques, in order to increase sequencing depth and limit assay-specific biases. Leukapheresis yielded between about 0.94 and 8.9 billion PBMCs per donor.

Using the deep immunoSEQ assay, multiplex PCR amplified TCR CDR3 regions from genomic DNA. Genomic DNA extracted from each cell subset was distributed evenly over all wells of several immunoSEQ 96-well plates, and each plate served as one replicate. For sorted subsets, roughly 190 ng of genomic DNA, equivalent to roughly 30,000 T cell genomes, went into each replicate PCR. Purified libraries were quantified with a Qubit 3.0 fluorometer, sized on a Bioanalyzer 2100, and re-quantified with the KAPA Library Quantification kit. Every immunoSEQ 96-well plate was sequenced on a dedicated single-read 150-cycle Illumina NextSeq 550 flow cell. In the original analysis: Because the immunoSEQ output included only junctional sequences and no quality scores, the filtering could not be the same as the filtering used for full-length reads. To assign V/J genes and CDR3, sequences were annotated using PyIR, a Python wrapper for IgBLAST v1.9, with IMGT germline references. Reads with weak V/J assignments (E-value above 1e-6), missing CDR3, stop codons, out-of-frame junctions, or ambiguous translated residues were removed. V3J clonotypes were defined as sequences sharing the same inferred V gene, J gene, and CDR3 amino acid sequence. Percentage overlap between repertoires was computed as shared unique clonotypes divided by the size of the smaller repertoire. RTK rarefaction, the Chao1 estimator, and Recon v2.1 estimates of unobserved clonotypes were used to assess repertoire richness. Generation probabilities were computed with OLGA for all TCRbeta clonotypes obtained by the gDNA method from several donors. This immuneACCESS table, as held by TCRdb, lists in-frame sequences with V and J called but not all clones. Of the missing ones, under half trace to an unresolved V gene in checked studies; the others have no known cause. V and J calls and clone size follow that table, whereas D and trimming were derived from the DNA. This sample comprises about 2.4 million clones, approximately 94% of them detected only once. In total, the top ten clones hold 0.36% of the sample.

What the authors observed across the whole study: Across a handful of donors, approximately 5% of naive CD4, 3% to 4% of naive CD8, 2.3% of memory CD4, and 0.4% of memory CD8 clonotypes were shared. Compared with non-shared clonotypes, clonotypes shared by all four sorted-subset donors had higher generation probabilities. The genetic and exposure-history diversity represented was limited by the small number of donors. Naive subsets generally had larger estimated clonotype richness than memory subsets. Sampling was restricted to blood, and TCR repertoires in tissue are likely to differ from TCR repertoires in blood. Based on pairwise subsampling, the degree of clonotype sharing among donors was expected to be affected by sequencing depth. Incomplete sequencing was indicated by rarefaction of sorted-subset datasets, despite the large sequencing depth.

The chain employs TRBV5-1 and TRBJ2-1, and TRBD2 matches 7 of the central bases. This clonotype originated in a man between 18 and 29 years old in good health. Some clones in this sample may be carry-over from other donors' samples. The source material was naive CD4+ T cells from PBMCs. What this sample's cell subset or site label stands for: CD45RA+ positively selected. The sequence in DNA is TGCGCCAGCAGCTCCCAGGGAGGGTGGGGTTCTGAGCAGTTCTTC. Its amino acids are CASSSQGGWGSEQFF. This CDR3, with the reference TRBV5-1 and TRBJ2-1 proteins standing in past its ends, gives the full variable domain KAGVTQTPRYLIKTRGQQVTLSCSPISGHRSVSWYQQTPGQGLQFLFEYFSETQRNKGNFPGRFSGRQFSNSRSEMNVSTLELGDSALYLCASSSQGGWGSEQFFGPGTRLTVL.